This TCR beta chain was sequenced during a study of response to subunit inactivated influenza vaccine. Whole-study results and caveats: It was suggested by the authors that few new T cells are recruited by each seasonal influenza vaccination.

V shed 5 bases and J shed 8 bases, with 16 bases lying between them. The CDR3 is 13 residues long. CDR1 is SGHKS, CDR2 YYEKEE, per germline (reference sequence). This clonotype has a handful of counts. The antigen remains undetermined. TCRdb re-called the RT-PCR reads with MiXCR, one entry per CDR3 protein. The data show 280,000 or so distinct CDR3 sequences, roughly a fifth seen once. The chain uses TRBV5-5 and TRBJ1-2; the D gene is possibly TRBD1 (6 bases). The clonotype comes from a man aged 50-75 years who received an inactivated influenza vaccine. This sample comprised PBMCs from blood, obtained 21 months after vaccination. This CDR3 reads CASRTGLSGGYTF. As DNA, the CDR3 is TGTGCCAGCAGGACAGGCCTTTCGGGCGGCTACACCTTC.